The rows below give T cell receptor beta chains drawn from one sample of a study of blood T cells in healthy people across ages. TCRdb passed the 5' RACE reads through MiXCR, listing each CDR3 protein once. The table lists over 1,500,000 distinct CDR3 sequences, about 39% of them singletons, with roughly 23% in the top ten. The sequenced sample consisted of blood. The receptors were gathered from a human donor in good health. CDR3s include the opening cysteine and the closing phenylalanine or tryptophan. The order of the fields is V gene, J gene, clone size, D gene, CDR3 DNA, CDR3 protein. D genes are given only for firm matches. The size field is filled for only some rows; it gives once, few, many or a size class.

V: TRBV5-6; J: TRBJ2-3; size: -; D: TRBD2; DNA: TGTGCCAGCAGCTCCCCCGGACTAGCGAAGGCAATCACAGATACGCAGTATTTT; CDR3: CASSSPGLAKAITDTQYF
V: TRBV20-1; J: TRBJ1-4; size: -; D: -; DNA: TGCAGTGCCGAAAGGGGACTTTTAGGGGATGAAAAACTGTTTTTT; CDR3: CSAERGLLGDEKLFF
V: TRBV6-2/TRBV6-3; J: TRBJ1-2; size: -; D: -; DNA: TGTGCCAGCACAGGAGCTCGCTATGGCTACACCTTC; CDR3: CASTGARYGYTF
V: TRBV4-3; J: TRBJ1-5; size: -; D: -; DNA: TGCGCCAGCAGCCAAGGACAGTGGCAGCCCCAGCATTTT; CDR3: CASSQGQWQPQHF
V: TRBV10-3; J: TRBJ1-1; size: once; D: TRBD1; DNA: TGTGCCACCCAGGGGGCGCTGGGCACTGAAGCTTTCTTT; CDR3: CATQGALGTEAFF
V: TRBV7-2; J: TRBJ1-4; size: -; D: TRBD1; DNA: TGTGCCAGCAGCCTTCAAGGGGGCGCGTGGAGGGAAAAACTGTTTTTT; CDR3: CASSLQGGAWREKLFF
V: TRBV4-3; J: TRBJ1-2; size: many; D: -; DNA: TGCGCCAGCAGCCAAGATTCGGGTCCGTATGGCTACACCTTC; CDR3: CASSQDSGPYGYTF
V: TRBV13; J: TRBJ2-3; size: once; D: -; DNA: TGTGCCAGCAGCCTCCTTGGACAGCCCCAGTATTTT; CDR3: CASSLLGQPQYF
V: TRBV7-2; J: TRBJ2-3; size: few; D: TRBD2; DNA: TGTGCCAGCAGCCTAGGGACTAGCGGTGTAGATACGCAGTATTTT; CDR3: CASSLGTSGVDTQYF
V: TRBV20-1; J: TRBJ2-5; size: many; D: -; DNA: TGCAGTGCTAGTTCGGGCGGAGGAACTGGATCACAAGAGACCCAGTACTTC; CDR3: CSASSGGGTGSQETQYF
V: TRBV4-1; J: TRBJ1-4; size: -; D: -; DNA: TGCGCCAGCAGCCCCGGGCCAATTAATGAAAAACTGTTTTTT; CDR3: CASSPGPINEKLFF
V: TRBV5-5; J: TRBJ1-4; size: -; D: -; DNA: TGTGCCGGCAGCTCTGGGTGGGACATTAATGAAAAACTGTTTTTT; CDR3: CAGSSGWDINEKLFF
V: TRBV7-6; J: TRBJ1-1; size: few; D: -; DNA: TGTGCCAGCTCTGATCGGGGGCTCACTGAAGCTTTCTTT; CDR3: CASSDRGLTEAFF
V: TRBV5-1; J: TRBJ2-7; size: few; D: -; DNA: TGCGCCAGCAGCTTGGAAGGGATGGGCTACGAGCAGTACTTC; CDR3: CASSLEGMGYEQYF
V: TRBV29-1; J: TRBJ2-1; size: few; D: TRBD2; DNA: TGCAGCGTTAGACTAGCGGGGGACTTTGGTGAGCAGTTCTTC; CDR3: CSVRLAGDFGEQFF